This TCR beta chain was sequenced in a study of blood T cell repertoires in COVID-19. The wider study: Both acute and convalescent COVID-19 samples were obtained from the United States, Italy and Spain.

The CDR3 covers 13 residues. Germline CDR1 and CDR2: LNHDA and SQIVND (reference sequence). Trimming cost V 5 bases and J 5 bases, with 12 bases left between them. This clone was observed a handful of times. Recovery meant two consecutive negative NP/OP PCR tests, professional clearance, or resolved symptoms. Original handling: Amplification from reference gene primers served as the basis for estimated nucleated cell counts. Profiling relied on immunoSEQ multiplex PCR, and the TCRdb table lists in-frame clones only, not all of them. From that table come the V and J calls and clone size; the DNA was used to work out D and trimming. The data show a few hundred thousand clones, approximately 89% seen once.

The chain couples TRBV19 to TRBJ1-2; TRBD1 is a possible D gene (5 bases). The sequencing sample was made of PBMCs or T cells enriched from blood (not recorded which). The TCR comes from a man aged 25 to 40 who had recovered from COVID-19. CDR3 residues: CASSSSGFYGYTF. Written as DNA, the CDR3 is TGTGCCAGTAGTTCATCAGGGTTTTATGGCTACACCTTC.